This T cell receptor (beta chain) was identified during a study of Ad26.COV2.S vaccination and SARS-CoV-2 variants (dated by TCRdb to the early 2020s). Context from the whole study: The specificity and breadth of SARS-CoV-2-reactive T cell receptors after Ad26.COV2.S vaccination were assessed by TCRbeta repertoire sequencing. The TCR-sequenced set comprised about 32 samples: some 20 Ad26.COV2.S vaccine recipients, 5 placebo recipients and 8 SARS-CoV-2 convalescent individuals. What the study reported, not specific to this receptor: Non-spike TCR breadth was comparable between vaccine and placebo recipients, consistent with the vaccine containing only spike. After vaccination, substantial breadth of spike-specific CD8+ and CD4+ T cell responses was reported. It was noted by the authors that total T cell responses may have been underestimated by the TCR breadth and depth analyses. Ad26.COV2.S recipients had higher spike-specific TCR breadth than placebo recipients (P = 0.0014).

At the junction V is shortened by 4 bases and J by 7 bases, with 12 bases in between. The germline V gene encodes CDR1 SGHRS and CDR2 YFSETQ. CDR3 length: 13 amino acids, cysteine to phenylalanine. Kept here is only the CDR3 DNA, which spans 39 bases and is read in frame from base 1. The time point label on this specimen signifies: individuals recovered from natural SARS-CoV-2 infection. The immunoSEQ Assay was the method used to sequence TCRbeta CDR3 regions. After extraction, genomic DNA underwent amplification by bias-controlled multiplex PCR, followed by high-throughput sequencing. The paper's processing steps were these. To quantify the absolute abundance of each unique TCRbeta CDR3 region, sequences were collapsed and filtered. T cell fraction was estimated by normalizing TCRbeta template counts to usable DNA, which was measured by amplifying reference genes present in all nucleated cells. Repertoire TCRs were annotated as SARS-CoV-2-specific by exact matching of V gene, CDR3 amino acid sequence and J gene to a known reactive TCR set. MIRA supplied the reference SARS-CoV-2 TCR set, which was filtered for enrichment in COVID-19-positive ImmuneCODE repertoires so that public or cross-reactive TCRs were removed. Drawing on the MIRA antigens, annotated TCRs were analysed further at the level of specific ORF or position within ORF. Breadth was defined as the number of annotated unique rearrangements divided by the total number of unique productive rearrangements, and depth was defined as the summed frequency of the annotated unique rearrangements. Two-sided Wilcoxon rank-sum tests were applied when comparing TCR breadth between groups. TCRdb provides this immuneACCESS table in a form limited to in-frame rearrangements. Some clones are lacking; in checked studies, under half of them reflect an unresolved V gene, and why the rest are absent is not known. Clone size and the V and J calls come from that table; the DNA yielded D and trimming. The sample profile shows 75,000 to 100,000 clones; 82% of them were found once. The top ten hold about a sixth of the sample.

For this clone: Its antigen is still unknown. Per-base quality was not reported, and no clone a single base away is much larger than it.

The sequence was collected from a human donor who had recovered from COVID-19. Sequencing was performed on peripheral blood, taken after recovery from COVID-19. This sequence uses TRBV5-1 and TRBJ2-1; the D region possibly corresponds to TRBD2 (5 bases align). In nucleotides, the sequence is TGCGCCAGCAGCCGGGGTTCCGGGAATGAGCAGTTCTTC. It encodes CASSRGSGNEQFF.